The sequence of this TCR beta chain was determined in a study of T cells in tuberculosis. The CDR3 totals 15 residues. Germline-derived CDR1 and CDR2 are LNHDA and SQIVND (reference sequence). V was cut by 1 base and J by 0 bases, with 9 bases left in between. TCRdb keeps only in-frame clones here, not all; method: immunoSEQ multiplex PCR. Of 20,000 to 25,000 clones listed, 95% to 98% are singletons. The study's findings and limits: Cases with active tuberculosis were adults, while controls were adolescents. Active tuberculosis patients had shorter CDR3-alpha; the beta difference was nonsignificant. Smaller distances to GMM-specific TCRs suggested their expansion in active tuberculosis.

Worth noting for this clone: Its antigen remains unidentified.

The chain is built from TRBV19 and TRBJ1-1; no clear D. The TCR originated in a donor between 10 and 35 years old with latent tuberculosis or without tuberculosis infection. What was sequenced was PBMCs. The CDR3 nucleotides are TGTGCCAGTAGTATAGGGTTGGAGGTGAACACTGAAGCTTTCTTT. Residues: CASSIGLEVNTEAFF.